The present entry profiles one TCR beta chain with its context. This sample is part of a study of T cells in Graves' hyperthyroidism and ophthalmopathy. Amplification of TCR beta CDR3 regions was performed using RNA transcripts as template. An initial round of RT-PCR targeting the TCR CDR3 relied on the HTBI primer set. MiXCR, applied by TCRdb to the multiplex PCR reads, yields one record per CDR3 protein. The sample includes 20,000 to 30,000 distinct CDR3 sequences, approximately 49% seen only once; the top ten take around 23%. Those with hyperthyroidism were 18 to 65 years old, newly diagnosed, and ill for under 2 months. Uncontrolled infections, other autoimmune diseases, pregnancy or lactation led to exclusion of patients. PBMCs stemmed from about 9.5 ml fresh peripheral blood. Sequenced: blood. The sequence was collected from a woman aged 35 to 49 with Graves' hyperthyroidism that later progressed to Graves' ophthalmopathy.

CDR3: CASSLEGGYTF. As DNA, the CDR3 is TGTGCCAGCAGCTTGGAAGGGGGCTACACCTTC. This rearrangement joins TRBV5-5 to TRBJ1-2; D remains ambiguous. This CDR3 has 11 residues. V was pared by 0 bases and J by 8 bases, with 5 bases between. Germline V gives CDR1 SGHKS, CDR2 YYEKEE (reference sequence). Full variable domain (remainder filled in from reference TRBV5-5 and TRBJ1-2): DAGVTQSPTHLIKTRGQQVTLRCSPISGHKSVSWYQQVLGQGPQFIFQYYEKEERGRGNFPDRFSARQFPNYSSELNVNALLLGDSALYLCASSLEGGYTFGSGTRLTVV.